The source of this TCR beta chain is a study of metastatic and nonmetastatic thyroid tumors. At the level of the study: Across peripheral blood and tumor or nodule tissue samples taken from malignant and benign thyroid patients, the repertoires were compared with one another. Broader study findings: Significantly greater TCR beta diversity was reportedly found in malignant thyroid tumors than in benign nodules (in blood and tumor).

Every patient underwent thyroid surgery untreated. In the authors' methods: Differences in CDR3 between clinicopathological groups were drawn on to build a classifier intended to discriminate distant-metastatic papillary thyroid cancer patients. Using MiXCR, TCRdb reanalyzed the PCR reads. The V and J calls and clone size come from TCRdb's table, not from the authors' own analysis. Among tens of thousands of clones, over 9% were seen once, and the ten largest hold approximately 6.2%. This CDR3 is 16 amino acids long. J was trimmed by 2 bases and V by 9 bases; bases with no gene match: 11. CDR1 is LNHDA and CDR2 is SQIVND in the germline V gene (reference sequence). With regard to this clone: The antigen is unknown.

The clonotype originates from a male donor with papillary thyroid cancer or a benign thyroid nodule (not recorded which). Some clones in this sample may be carry-over from other donors' samples. The V call is TRBV19, the J call TRBJ2-3, with TRBD2 matching 10 bases. The sample comprised blood. CDR3 bases: TGTGCCAGCCAGAGAGCGGGACTAGCGAACACAGATACGCAGTATTTT. This encodes CASQRAGLANTDTQYF.